The T cell receptor (beta chain) described here comes from a study of CD8+CD57+ T cells in acquired aplastic anemia. Study-wide context: Sorted cells (CD4+ and CD8+) yielded DNA amounts that averaged about 3.4 ug.

TCR beta VDJ and CDR3 profiles were obtained from a genomic DNA template. A single record per CDR3 protein comes from TCRdb applying MiXCR to the reads. The table includes 150,000 to 200,000 distinct CDR3 sequences, less than 65% detected once. Study-wide results and caveats: Patients and controls were not found to differ significantly in CD8+ Simpson's diversity.

Concerning this clonotype itself: Its target is not known.

The sample taken for sequencing was sorted CD4+, CD8+, or CD8+CD57+ T cells (not recorded which) from PBMCs. The receptor comes from a human donor with severe aplastic anemia or a healthy control (not recorded which).

The CDR3 is CASSTPGGGNYEQYF. DNA for the CDR3: TGTGCCAGCAGCACACCGGGGGGGGGCAACTACGAGCAGTACTTC. This chain links TRBV5-6 with TRBJ2-7, with 8 bases lining up with TRBD2. CDR3 length: 15 residues. V shed 4 bases and J 3 bases; nucleotides not matched to a gene: 9. In germline, CDR1 is SGHDT, CDR2 YYEEEE.